The T cell receptor (beta chain) described here comes from a study of tumor and adjacent non-tumor tissue in lung cancer. Study background: The patients, roughly 10 men and 5 or 6 women, were about 30 to 76 with stage I to III disease. Around 4.2 million productive TCRbeta reads were obtained per sample on average.

Between the trimmed V and J ends, which lost 5 bases and 5 bases, there was a span of 12 bases. There are 13 residues in the CDR3. TCRbeta libraries were built with three rounds of nested PCR, modified from ARM-PCR. TCRdb re-derived calls from the multiplex PCR reads in MiXCR, one entry per CDR3 protein. The table lists around 70,000 distinct CDR3 sequences, approximately 63% of them singletons. This sample's RNA came from whole unsorted tissue. The source of this sequence is a man aged 45 to 65 with non-small cell lung cancer. The genes are TRBV12-3 or TRBV12-4 and TRBJ2-5; maybe TRBD2 (5 bases). Sequences were obtained from lung tumor tissue. CDR3: CASSTHQRETQYF. The CDR3 DNA reads TGTGCCAGCAGTACCCACCAGCGGGAGACCCAGTACTTC.